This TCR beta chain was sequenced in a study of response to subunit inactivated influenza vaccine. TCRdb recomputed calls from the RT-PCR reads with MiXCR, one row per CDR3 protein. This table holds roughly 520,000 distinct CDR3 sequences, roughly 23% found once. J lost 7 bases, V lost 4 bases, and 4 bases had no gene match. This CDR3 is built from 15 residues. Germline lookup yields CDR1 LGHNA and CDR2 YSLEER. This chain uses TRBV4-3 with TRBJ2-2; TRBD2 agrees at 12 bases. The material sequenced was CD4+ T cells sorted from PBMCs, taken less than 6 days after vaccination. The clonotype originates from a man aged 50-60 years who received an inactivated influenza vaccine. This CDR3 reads CASSPLAGGFGELFF. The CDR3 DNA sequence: TGCGCCAGCAGCCCGCTAGCGGGAGGGTTCGGGGAGCTGTTTTTT.